These T cell receptor beta chains were read from a single sample in a study of cytomegalovirus exposure and HLA in healthy donors. Clones were sequenced by immunoSEQ multiplex PCR, and TCRdb holds only the in-frame ones, with some missing. This listing includes about 160,000 clones. Input material: PBMCs. The origin of the receptors is a man aged 25-45 years in good health and CMV-seronegative. CDR3s include the opening cysteine and the closing phenylalanine or tryptophan. A D gene is named only where the DNA matches it firmly.

d_call	v_call	j_call	cdr3_aa	cdr3_nt
NA	TRBV10-3	TRBJ2-7	CAISGSSEQYF	TGTGCCATCAGTGGGTCGAGCGAGCAGTACTTC
NA	TRBV10-3	TRBJ1-5	CAISIGVHQPQHF	TGTGCCATCAGTATCGGGGTCCATCAGCCCCAGCATTTT
NA	TRBV6-1	TRBJ2-2	CASSERDTGELFF	TGTGCCAGCAGTGAGCGGGACACCGGGGAGCTGTTTTTT
NA	TRBV7-6	TRBJ2-1	CASSSGQGGYNEQFF	TGTGCCAGCAGCTCCGGACAGGGAGGGTACAATGAGCAGTTCTTC
TRBD1	TRBV4-1	TRBJ2-3	CASSQGIRTGNTQYF	TGCGCCAGCAGCCAAGGAATCCGGACAGGGAATACGCAGTATTTT
NA	TRBV28	TRBJ1-2	CASSLSQIYGYTF	TGTGCCAGCAGTTTATCACAGATCTATGGCTACACCTTC
NA	TRBV5-1	TRBJ2-7	CASSLAGDSYEQYF	TGCGCCAGCAGCTTGGCTGGAGACTCCTACGAGCAGTACTTC
TRBD1	TRBV27	TRBJ2-7	CASKGGTYEQYF	TGTGCCAGCAAAGGGGGCACCTACGAGCAGTACTTC
NA	TRBV6-5	TRBJ2-3	CASSYTGSTDTQYF	TGTGCCAGCAGTTACACGGGGAGCACAGATACGCAGTATTTT
NA	TRBV19	TRBJ1-1	CASSIEYGSEAFF	TGTGCCAGTAGTATAGAGTATGGCAGTGAAGCTTTCTTT
TRBD1	TRBV5-1	TRBJ2-7	CASSLTGDGYEQYF	TGCGCCAGCAGCTTGACAGGGGACGGATACGAGCAGTACTTC
TRBD2	TRBV6-5	TRBJ2-5	CASSLGLVQETQYF	TGTGCCAGCAGTTTGGGACTAGTACAAGAGACCCAGTACTTC
TRBD1	TRBV10-3	TRBJ2-6	CAIRGQVFPGANVLTF	TGTGCCATCAGAGGACAGGTATTCCCTGGGGCCAACGTCCTGACTTTC
NA	TRBV28	TRBJ1-3	CASSLLTASGNTIYF	TGTGCCAGCAGTTTACTGACAGCCTCTGGAAACACCATATATTTT
TRBD1	TRBV7-8	TRBJ2-4	CASSLRGRAKNIQYF	TGTGCCAGCAGTCTCAGGGGGCGAGCCAAAAACATTCAGTACTTC
NA	TRBV6-5	TRBJ2-3	CASSYGPSTQYF	TGTGCCAGCAGTTACGGGCCTTCTACGCAGTATTTT
NA	TRBV2	TRBJ1-2	CANGRSGTNYGYTF	TGTGCAAACGGGAGGTCGGGGACGAACTATGGCTACACCTTC
TRBD1	TRBV29-1	TRBJ2-7	CSVKDRGLDEQYF	TGCAGCGTCAAGGACAGGGGGCTCGACGAGCAGTACTTC
NA	TRBV18	TRBJ1-5	CASSPRGHTGPYSNQPQHF	TGTGCCAGCTCACCACGAGGACACACAGGGCCTTATAGCAATCAGCCCCAGCATTTT
TRBD1	TRBV5-1	TRBJ2-1	CASSIQGRSSYNEQFF	TGCGCCAGCAGCATACAGGGGCGTAGCTCCTACAATGAGCAGTTCTTC
TRBD1	TRBV30	TRBJ1-2	CAWSISGGGVGGYTF	TGTGCCTGGAGTATATCAGGGGGCGGAGTGGGTGGCTACACCTTC
TRBD2	TRBV7-9	TRBJ2-3	CASSLGASGTSSTDTQYF	TGTGCCAGCAGCTTAGGGGCTAGCGGGACCTCTAGCACAGATACGCAGTATTTT
NA	TRBV11-3	TRBJ2-7	CASTLGAIYEQYF	TGTGCCAGCACCCTAGGGGCTATCTACGAGCAGTACTTC
NA	TRBV5-1	TRBJ2-5	CASSFELTETQYF	TGCGCCAGCAGCTTTGAGCTTACAGAGACCCAGTACTTC
TRBD2	TRBV25-1	TRBJ2-7	CASRAPGLDTEQYF	TGTGCCAGCAGAGCACCGGGACTAGATACCGAGCAGTACTTC
TRBD1	TRBV14	TRBJ1-1	CASSQRDRVEAFF	TGTGCCAGCAGCCAAAGGGACAGGGTGGAAGCTTTCTTT
TRBD1	TRBV5-1	TRBJ1-2	CASGPGQGYGYTF	TGCGCCAGCGGGCCGGGACAGGGCTATGGCTACACCTTC
TRBD1	TRBV6-5	TRBJ1-1	CASSYSRTGRTEAFF	TGTGCCAGCAGTTACTCTAGGACAGGTCGGACTGAAGCTTTCTTT
TRBD2	TRBV5-4	TRBJ2-3	CASSLGLAVADTQYF	TGTGCCAGCAGCTTGGGACTAGCGGTAGCAGATACGCAGTATTTT
NA	TRBV28	TRBJ2-1	CASSLPGGPYNEQFF	TGTGCCAGCAGTCTCCCCGGGGGACCCTACAATGAGCAGTTCTTC
TRBD1	TRBV7-9	TRBJ1-2	CASSYRDRDYGYTF	TGTGCCAGCAGCTACCGGGACAGGGACTATGGCTACACCTTC
TRBD1	TRBV27	TRBJ1-2	CASSPINFPAGGGYTF	TGTGCCAGCAGTCCAATTAACTTCCCGGCAGGGGGAGGCTACACCTTC
NA	TRBV5-1	TRBJ2-2	CASSGGLGATGELFF	TGCGCCAGCAGCGGGGGTCTGGGGGCCACCGGGGAGCTGTTTTTT
NA	TRBV5-1	TRBJ1-1	CASSLAQGGAEAFF	TGCGCCAGCAGCTTGGCCCAGGGTGGGGCTGAAGCTTTCTTT
NA	TRBV30	TRBJ1-2	CAWSPLVQANYGYTF	TGTGCCTGGAGTCCTTTGGTACAGGCCAACTATGGCTACACCTTC
TRBD1	TRBV23-1	TRBJ2-5	CASCHEQLRGQGAWETQYF	TGCGCCAGCTGCCACGAACAGCTGAGAGGACAGGGGGCCTGGGAGACCCAGTACTTC
TRBD1	TRBV7-9	TRBJ2-6	CARGTGGTGANVLTF	TGTGCCAGGGGGACAGGGGGTACTGGGGCCAACGTCCTGACTTTC
NA	TRBV6-1	TRBJ1-4	CASRTTGWGSEKLFF	TGTGCCAGCAGAACTACAGGGTGGGGAAGTGAAAAACTGTTTTTT
TRBD1	TRBV6-1	TRBJ2-4	CASSQQGAGNIQYF	TGTGCCAGCAGCCAACAGGGGGCAGGTAACATTCAGTACTTC